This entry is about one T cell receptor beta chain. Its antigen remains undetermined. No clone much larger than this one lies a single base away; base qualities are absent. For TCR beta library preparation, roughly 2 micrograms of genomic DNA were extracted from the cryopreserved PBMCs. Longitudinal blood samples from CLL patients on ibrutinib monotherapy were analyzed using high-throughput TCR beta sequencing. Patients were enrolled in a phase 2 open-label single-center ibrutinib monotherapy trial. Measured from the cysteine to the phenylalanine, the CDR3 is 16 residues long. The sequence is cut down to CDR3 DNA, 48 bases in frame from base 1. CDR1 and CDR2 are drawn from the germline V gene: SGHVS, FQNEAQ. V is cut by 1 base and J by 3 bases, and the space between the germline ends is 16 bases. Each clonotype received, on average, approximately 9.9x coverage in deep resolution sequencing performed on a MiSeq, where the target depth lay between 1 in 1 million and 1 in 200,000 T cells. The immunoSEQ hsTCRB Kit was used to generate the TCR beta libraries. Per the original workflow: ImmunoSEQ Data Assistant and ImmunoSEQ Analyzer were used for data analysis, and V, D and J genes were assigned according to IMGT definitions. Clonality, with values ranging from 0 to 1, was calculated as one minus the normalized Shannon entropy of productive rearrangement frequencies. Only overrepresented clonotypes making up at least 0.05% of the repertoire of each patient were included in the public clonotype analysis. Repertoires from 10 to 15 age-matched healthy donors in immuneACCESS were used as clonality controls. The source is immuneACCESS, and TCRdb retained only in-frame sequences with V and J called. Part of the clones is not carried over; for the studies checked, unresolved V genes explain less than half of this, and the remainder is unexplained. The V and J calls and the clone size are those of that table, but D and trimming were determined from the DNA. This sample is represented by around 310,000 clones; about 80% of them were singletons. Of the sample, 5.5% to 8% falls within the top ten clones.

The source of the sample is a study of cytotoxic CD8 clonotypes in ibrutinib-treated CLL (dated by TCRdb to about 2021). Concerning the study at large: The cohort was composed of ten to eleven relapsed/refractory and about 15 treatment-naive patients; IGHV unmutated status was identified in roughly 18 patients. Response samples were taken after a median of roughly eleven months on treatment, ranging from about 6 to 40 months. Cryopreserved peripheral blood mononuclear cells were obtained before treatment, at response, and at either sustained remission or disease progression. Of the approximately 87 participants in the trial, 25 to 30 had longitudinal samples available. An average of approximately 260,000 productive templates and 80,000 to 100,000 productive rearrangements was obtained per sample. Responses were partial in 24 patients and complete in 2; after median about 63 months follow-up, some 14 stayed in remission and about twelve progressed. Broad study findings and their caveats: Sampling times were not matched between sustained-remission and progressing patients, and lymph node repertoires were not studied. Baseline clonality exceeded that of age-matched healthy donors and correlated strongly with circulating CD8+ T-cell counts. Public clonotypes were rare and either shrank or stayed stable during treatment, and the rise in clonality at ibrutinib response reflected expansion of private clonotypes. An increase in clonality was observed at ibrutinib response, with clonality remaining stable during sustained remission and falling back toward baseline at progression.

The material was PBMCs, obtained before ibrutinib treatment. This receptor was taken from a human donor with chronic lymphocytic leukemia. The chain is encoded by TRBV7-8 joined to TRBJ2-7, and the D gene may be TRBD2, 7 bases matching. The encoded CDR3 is CASSLGVVGGGYEQYF. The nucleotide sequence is TGTGCCAGCAGCTTAGGGGTGGTGGGAGGGGGCTACGAGCAGTACTTC.